This T cell receptor (beta chain) originates from a study of identical twins listed by TCRdb under 2016. Broadly, across the study: TCR alpha and beta repertoires from monozygotic twins, unrelated adults of various ages and cord blood were deep-sequenced to test whether fetal clonotypes persist. To rule out contamination, the twin experiments were replicated at different times with different library preparation protocols.

The germline V gene encodes CDR1 WSHSY and CDR2 SAAADI. Trimming removed 3 bases from V and 2 bases from J, leaving 7 bases between the germline ends. The cysteine opens and the phenylalanine closes a CDR3 of 13 amino acids. The read is trimmed to its CDR3 DNA, 39 bases read in frame from base 1. All donors were healthy Caucasians. Three pairs of female monozygotic twins, all aged about 18 to 29 years, made up the twin cohort. CD4+ and CD8+ T cell populations were isolated with positive isolation kits from Invitrogen. Results and caveats for the whole study, not just this receptor: Invariant T cells such as MAIT and iNKT could partly confound zero-insertion analyses, though diverse VJ usage argued against this for most clonotypes. Out-of-frame TCR alpha sharing in monozygotic twins was systematically underestimated by recombination models, whereas sharing between unrelated individuals was in agreement with the recombination models. A weaker excess of twin sharing was found in beta out-of-frame sequences because the signal-to-noise ratio was lowered by fewer shared sequences. Compared with coincidental sharing between unrelated individuals, out-of-frame TCR alpha sequences shared between twins showed an excess of sequences with low generation probability. Abundant cord blood beta clonotypes carried fewer insertions; young adult naive repertoires showed a weaker similar trend, while memory repertoires showed none. Because the same donors could not be followed over many years, the conclusions depended on cross-sectional statistical analysis.

A few counts support this clonotype. Its antigen is unknown. The input lacks base qualities; no much larger clone sits a single base away. Library construction relied on 5' RACE. TCRdb lists the instrument as Illumina HiSeq 2000. Template switching added a universal primer binding site, and the final cDNA carried a unique molecular identifier that allowed TCR cDNA molecules to be counted accurately. First-strand cDNA for TCR alpha and beta chains was synthesized from specific primers in the conserved constant-segment region. Each cDNA library was double barcoded, with a SMART-Mk sample barcode plus Illumina barcodes, to control for contamination. Two successive PCR steps introduced TruSeq adapter sequences along with Illumina sample barcodes. The TCR alpha and beta cDNA libraries were sequenced on the Illumina HiSeq platform using custom primers. The paper's processing steps were these. Raw reads were processed with MiGEC to extract unique molecular identifiers, and MiXCR was used to determine CDR3 positions. Recombination models were inferred per individual with the repgenHMM and IGoR tools using an EM algorithm. Shared clonotypes were analyzed with the tcR package in R, and sharing was normalized by the product of cloneset sizes. Out-of-frame nonproductive sequences were analyzed to study raw recombination free of thymic and clonal selection effects. Using fastp at Q25 and MiXCR, TCRdb reprocessed the public reads and kept productive beta chains. For every CDR3 protein sequence, its rows merge into one entry that carries the most common genes and DNA. TCRdb, rather than the study authors, made the V and J calls. The table for this sample lists just over 500,000 distinct CDR3 sequences; approximately 22% of them were counted only once. Under 0.95% of the sample rests with the top ten.

These sequences were also reported in another study, on T cells expressing NK-cell markers. As described in the second report: Several donors provided sorted CD3+CD56+NKG2C+, CD3+CD56+NKG2C- and CD3+CD56-NKG2C+ T-cell subsets, whose TCR beta-chain repertoires were profiled. Among the eight sequenced donors, only one was HCMV-seronegative, while the other seven were HCMV-seropositive. To restrict sorting to alphabetaTCR-expressing T cells, an anti-gammadeltaTCR antibody was added in several experiments. In several donors, the dominant CD3+CD56+NKG2C+ clonotypes were among the top 10 CD8+ clonotypes and accounted for about 1.0-7.5% of CD8+ T cells. Those dominant clonotypes were again the most abundant among CD3+CD56-NKG2C+ cells in several donors, at about 28.3-60.1%. Whether the expanded NKG2C-expressing T cell clones were specific for HCMV antigens was left unclear. Randomly selected healthy volunteers, three men and five women, were used as the eight sequenced donors. To determine HCMV serostatus, a commercial ELISA kit was used to detect HCMV-specific IgG in serum. MIGEC was used to demultiplex reads and group reads by UMI, and MiTCR was used to assemble and quantify clonotypes. To remove erroneous sequences, TCR cDNA sequences were retained only when supported by two or more reads. The tcR package was used for downstream repertoire analysis, with clonotypes matched between fractions based on CDR3 nucleotide sequence plus V segment. Antigen specificity was annotated against VDJdb with VDJmatch, allowing one amino acid substitution in CDR3.

The chain is assembled from TRBV10-2 and TRBJ2-5; the D gene is not confidently resolved. The sequence was obtained from a woman between 18 and 30 years old in good health. The sequencing sample was made of CD4+ T cells sorted from blood. The CDR3 is CASSEQRQETQYF. The nucleotide sequence is given as TGCGCCAGCAGTGAACAGCGACAAGAGACCCAGTACTTC.